This T cell receptor beta chain originates from a study of OX40 agonist ivuxolimab in advanced cancers. The repertoire was sequenced with immunoSEQ multiplex PCR; TCRdb's copy has only in-frame clones and lacks some. Of about 50,000 clones detected, about 80% appear once; the ten largest clones hold about 3.8%. The ends lost 6 bases at V and 5 bases at J; junction bases unmatched: 7. In germline, CDR1 is MRHNA, CDR2 SNTAGT. The CDR3 has 14 amino acids. V is TRBV6-4 and J is TRBJ1-1, with 9 bases aligning to TRBD1. This TCR was recovered from an adult with an advanced solid tumor such as melanoma, head and neck, liver or kidney cancer. This sample comprised CD4+ or CD8+ T cells sorted from blood, obtained in a trial of the OX40 agonist ivuxolimab. The CDR3 DNA follows: TGTGCCAGCAGCCTGACAGGGGGTGGAACTGAAGCTTTCTTT. This codes for CASSLTGGGTEAFF.